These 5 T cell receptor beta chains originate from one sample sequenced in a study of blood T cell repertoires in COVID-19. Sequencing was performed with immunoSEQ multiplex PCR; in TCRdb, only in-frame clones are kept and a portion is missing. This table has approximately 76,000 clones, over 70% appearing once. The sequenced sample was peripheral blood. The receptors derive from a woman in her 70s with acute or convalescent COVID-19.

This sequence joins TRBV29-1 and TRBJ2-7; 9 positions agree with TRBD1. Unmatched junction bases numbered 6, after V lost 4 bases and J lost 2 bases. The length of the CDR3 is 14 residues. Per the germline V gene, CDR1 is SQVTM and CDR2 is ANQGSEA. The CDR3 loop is CSVAKGTGPYEQYF. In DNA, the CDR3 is TGCAGCGTTGCGAAGGGGACAGGGCCCTACGAGCAGTACTTC.

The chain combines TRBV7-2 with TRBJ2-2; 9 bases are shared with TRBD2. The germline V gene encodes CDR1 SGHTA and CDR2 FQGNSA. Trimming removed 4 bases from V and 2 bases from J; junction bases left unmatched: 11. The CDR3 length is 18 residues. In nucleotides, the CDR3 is TGTGCCAGCAGCTCTCGTACAGGGACTAGCCTTAACACCGGGGAGCTGTTTTTT. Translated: CASSSRTGTSLNTGELFF.

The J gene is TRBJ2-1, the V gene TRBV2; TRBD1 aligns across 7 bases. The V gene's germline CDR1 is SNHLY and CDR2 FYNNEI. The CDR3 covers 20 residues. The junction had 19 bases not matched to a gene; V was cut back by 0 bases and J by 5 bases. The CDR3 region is CASSEALQWGTARTNNEQFF. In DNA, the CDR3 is TGTGCCAGCAGTGAAGCGCTTCAATGGGGGACAGCAAGGACCAACAATGAGCAGTTCTTC. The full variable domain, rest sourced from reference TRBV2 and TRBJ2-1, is EPEVTQTPSHQVTQMGQEVILRCVPISNHLYFYWYRQILGQKVEFLVSFYNNEISEKSEIFDDQFSVERPDGSNFTLKIRSTKLEDSAMYFCASSEALQWGTARTNNEQFFGPGTRLTVL.

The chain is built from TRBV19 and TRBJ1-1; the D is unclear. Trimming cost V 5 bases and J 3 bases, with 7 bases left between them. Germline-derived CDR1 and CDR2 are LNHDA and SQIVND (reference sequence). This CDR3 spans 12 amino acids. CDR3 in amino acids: CASSVVDTEAFF. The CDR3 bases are TGTGCCAGTAGTGTGGTAGACACTGAAGCTTTCTTT.

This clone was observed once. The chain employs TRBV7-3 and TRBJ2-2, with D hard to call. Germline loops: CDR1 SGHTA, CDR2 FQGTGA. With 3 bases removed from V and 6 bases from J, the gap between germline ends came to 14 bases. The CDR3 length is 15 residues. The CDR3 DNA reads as TGTGCCAGCAGCTTTGTCGAGCCAAACGCCGGGGAGCTGTTTTTT. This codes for CASSFVEPNAGELFF.